One T cell receptor beta chain is described in this entry. V was clipped by 5 bases and J by 2 bases, with 12 bases between them. Germline CDR1 SGHTA, CDR2 FQGTGA. The CDR3 has 15 residues. This entry comes from a study of control samples from healthy donors and cancer patients. The table came from immunoSEQ multiplex PCR; TCRdb's copy has only in-frame clones and leaves some out. Of under 200,000 clones in the sample, approximately 94% are singletons; the top ten hold about 9.3%. Sequencing input: blood. The chain recombines TRBV7-3 with TRBJ2-2; either TRBD1 or TRBD2 may fit D (6 bases each). The TCR originated in a woman aged 35 to 49 in good health. The CDR3 nucleotides read TGTGCCAGCAGCCAAGGCGGGACAAACACCGGGGAGCTGTTTTTT. Its protein is CASSQGGTNTGELFF.